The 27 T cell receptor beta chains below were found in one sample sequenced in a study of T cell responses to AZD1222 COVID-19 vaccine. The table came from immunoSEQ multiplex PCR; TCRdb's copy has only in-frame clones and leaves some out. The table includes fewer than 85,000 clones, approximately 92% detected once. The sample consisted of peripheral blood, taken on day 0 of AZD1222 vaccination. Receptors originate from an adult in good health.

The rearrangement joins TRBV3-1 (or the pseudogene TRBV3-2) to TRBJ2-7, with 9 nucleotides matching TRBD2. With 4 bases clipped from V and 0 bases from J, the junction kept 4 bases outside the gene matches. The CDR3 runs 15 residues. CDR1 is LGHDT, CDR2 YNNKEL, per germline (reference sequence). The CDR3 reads CASSPIAGVSYEQYF. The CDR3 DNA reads TGTGCCAGCAGCCCCATAGCGGGAGTCTCCTACGAGCAGTACTTC.

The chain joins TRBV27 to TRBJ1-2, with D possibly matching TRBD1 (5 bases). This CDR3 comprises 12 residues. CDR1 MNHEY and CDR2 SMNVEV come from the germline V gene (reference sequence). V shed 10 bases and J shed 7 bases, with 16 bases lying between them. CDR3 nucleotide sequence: TGTGCCACCAGACAGAGCCTAGTTGGCTACACCTTC. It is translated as CATRQSLVGYTF.

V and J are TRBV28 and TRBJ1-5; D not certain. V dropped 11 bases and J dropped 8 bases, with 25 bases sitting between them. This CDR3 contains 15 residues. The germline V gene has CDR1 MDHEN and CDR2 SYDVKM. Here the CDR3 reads CAGRGGASLREPQHF. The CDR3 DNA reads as TGTGCCGGGCGGGGAGGAGCAAGTCTTCGTGAGCCCCAGCATTTT.

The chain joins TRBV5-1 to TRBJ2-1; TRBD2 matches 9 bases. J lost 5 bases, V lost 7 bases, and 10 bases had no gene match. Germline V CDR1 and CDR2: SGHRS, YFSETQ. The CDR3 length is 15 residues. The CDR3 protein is CASYLGTSSNNEQFF. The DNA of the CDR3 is TGCGCCAGCTATTTAGGGACTAGCAGTAACAATGAGCAGTTCTTC.

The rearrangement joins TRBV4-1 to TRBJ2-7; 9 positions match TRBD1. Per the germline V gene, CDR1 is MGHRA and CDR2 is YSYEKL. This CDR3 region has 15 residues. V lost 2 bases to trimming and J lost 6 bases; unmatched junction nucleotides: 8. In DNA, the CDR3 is TGCGCCAGCAGCCAAACCGGGACAGGGAGCGGCGAGCAGTACTTC. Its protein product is CASSQTGTGSGEQYF.

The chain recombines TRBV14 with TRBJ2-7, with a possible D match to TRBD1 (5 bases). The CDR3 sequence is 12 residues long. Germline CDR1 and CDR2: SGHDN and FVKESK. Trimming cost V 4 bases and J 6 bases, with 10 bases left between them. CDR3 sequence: CASSPQGFEQYF. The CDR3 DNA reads TGTGCCAGCAGCCCTCAGGGTTTCGAGCAGTACTTC.

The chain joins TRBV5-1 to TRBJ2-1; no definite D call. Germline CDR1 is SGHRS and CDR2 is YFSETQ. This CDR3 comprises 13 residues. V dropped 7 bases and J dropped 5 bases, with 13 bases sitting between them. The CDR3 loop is CASSWNWNNEQFF. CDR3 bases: TGCGCCAGCTCCTGGAACTGGAACAATGAGCAGTTCTTC.

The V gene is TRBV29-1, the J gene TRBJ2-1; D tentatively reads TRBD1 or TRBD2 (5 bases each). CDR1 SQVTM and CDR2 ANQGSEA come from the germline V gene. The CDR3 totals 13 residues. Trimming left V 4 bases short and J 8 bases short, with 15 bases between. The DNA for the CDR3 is TGCAGCGTTGTGGGGGATCTTCGGGATGAGCAGTTCTTC. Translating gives CSVVGDLRDEQFF.

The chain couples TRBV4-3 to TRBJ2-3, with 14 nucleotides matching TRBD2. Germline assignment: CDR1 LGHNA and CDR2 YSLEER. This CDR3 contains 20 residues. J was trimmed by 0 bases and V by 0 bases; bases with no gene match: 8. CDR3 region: CASSQDPPGLAGASTDTQYF. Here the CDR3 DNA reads TGCGCCAGCAGCCAAGATCCCCCGGGACTAGCGGGGGCGAGCACAGATACGCAGTATTTT.

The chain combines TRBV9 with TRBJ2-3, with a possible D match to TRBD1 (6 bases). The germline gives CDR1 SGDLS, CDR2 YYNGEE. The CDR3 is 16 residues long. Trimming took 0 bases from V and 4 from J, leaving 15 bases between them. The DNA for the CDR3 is TGTGCCAGCAGCGTAGGTTCCCCCAGGGGCGCAGATACGCAGTATTTT. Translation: CASSVGSPRGADTQYF.

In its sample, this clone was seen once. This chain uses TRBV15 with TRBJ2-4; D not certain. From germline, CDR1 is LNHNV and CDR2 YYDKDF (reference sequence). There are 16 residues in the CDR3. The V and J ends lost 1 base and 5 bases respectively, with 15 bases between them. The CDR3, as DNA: TGTGCCACCAGCAGAGGCCCGCTCGTCGCCGAAAACATTCAGTACTTC. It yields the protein CATSRGPLVAENIQYF.

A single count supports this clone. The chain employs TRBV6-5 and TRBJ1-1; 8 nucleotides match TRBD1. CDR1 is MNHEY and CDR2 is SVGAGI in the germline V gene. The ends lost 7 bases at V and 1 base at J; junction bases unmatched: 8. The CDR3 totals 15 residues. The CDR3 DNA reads TGTGCCAGCATGGGCAGGGGGCCGGGGAACACTGAAGCTTTCTTT. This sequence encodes CASMGRGPGNTEAFF.

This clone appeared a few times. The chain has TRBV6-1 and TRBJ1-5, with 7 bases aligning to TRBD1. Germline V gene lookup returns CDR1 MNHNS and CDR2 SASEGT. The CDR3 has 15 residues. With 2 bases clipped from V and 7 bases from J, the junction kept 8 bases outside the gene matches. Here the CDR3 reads CASSEPDRVSQPQHF. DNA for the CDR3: TGTGCCAGCAGTGAACCTGACAGGGTCTCGCAGCCCCAGCATTTT.

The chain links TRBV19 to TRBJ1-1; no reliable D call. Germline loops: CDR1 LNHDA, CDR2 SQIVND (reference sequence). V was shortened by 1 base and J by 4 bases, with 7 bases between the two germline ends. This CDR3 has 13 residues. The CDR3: CASSIGLVTEAFF. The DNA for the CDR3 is TGTGCCAGTAGTATAGGGTTAGTCACTGAAGCTTTCTTT. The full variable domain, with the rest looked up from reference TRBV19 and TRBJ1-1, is DGGITQSPKYLFRKEGQNVTLSCEQNLNHDAMYWYRQDPGQGLRLIYYSQIVNDFQKGDIAEGYSVSREKKESFPLTVTSAQKNPTAFYLCASSIGLVTEAFFGQGTRLTVV.

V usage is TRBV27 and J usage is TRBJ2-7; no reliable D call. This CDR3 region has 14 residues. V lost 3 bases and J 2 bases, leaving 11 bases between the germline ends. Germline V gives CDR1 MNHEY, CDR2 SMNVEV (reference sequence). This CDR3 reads CASSFQDPAYEQYF. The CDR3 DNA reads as TGTGCCAGCAGTTTCCAAGACCCTGCCTACGAGCAGTACTTC.

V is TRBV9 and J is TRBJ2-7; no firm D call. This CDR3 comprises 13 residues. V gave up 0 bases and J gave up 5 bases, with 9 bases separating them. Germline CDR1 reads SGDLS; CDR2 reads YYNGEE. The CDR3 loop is CASSVGLGNEQYF. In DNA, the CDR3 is TGTGCCAGCAGCGTAGGCCTAGGGAACGAGCAGTACTTC. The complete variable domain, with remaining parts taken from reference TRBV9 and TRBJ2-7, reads DSGVTQTPKHLITATGQRVTLRCSPRSGDLSVYWYQQSLDQGLQFLIQYYNGEERAKGNILERFSAQQFPDLHSELNLSSLELGDSALYFCASSVGLGNEQYFGPGTRLTVT.

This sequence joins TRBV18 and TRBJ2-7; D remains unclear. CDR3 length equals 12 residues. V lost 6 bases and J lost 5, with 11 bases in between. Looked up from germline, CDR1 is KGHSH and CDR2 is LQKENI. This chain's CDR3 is CASSPRKDEQYF. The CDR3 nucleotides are TGTGCCAGCTCCCCCCGGAAGGACGAGCAGTACTTC.

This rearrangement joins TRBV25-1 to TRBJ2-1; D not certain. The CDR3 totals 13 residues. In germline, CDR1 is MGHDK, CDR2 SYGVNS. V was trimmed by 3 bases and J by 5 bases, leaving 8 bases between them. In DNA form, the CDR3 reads TGTGCCAGCAGTGAGTGGTCGGACAATGAGCAGTTCTTC. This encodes CASSEWSDNEQFF.

CDR3 sequence: CASSLARGNRATDTQYF. DNA of the CDR3: TGTGCCAGCAGCTTAGCGCGAGGAAACAGGGCCACAGATACGCAGTATTTT. This chain uses TRBV7-9 with TRBJ2-3; a weak D match, TRBD1 (6 bases). The CDR3 totals 17 residues. The V gene's germline CDR1 is SEHNR and CDR2 FQNEAQ (reference sequence). The germline V and J ends were trimmed by 0 bases and 2 bases, with 15 bases remaining between them. Using reference TRBV7-9 and TRBJ2-3 for the parts outside the CDR3, the full variable domain is DTGVSQNPRHKITKRGQNVTFRCDPISEHNRLYWYRQTLGQGPEFLTYFQNEAQLEKSRLLSDRFSAERPKGSFSTLEIQRTEQGDSAMYLCASSLARGNRATDTQYFGPGTRLTVL.

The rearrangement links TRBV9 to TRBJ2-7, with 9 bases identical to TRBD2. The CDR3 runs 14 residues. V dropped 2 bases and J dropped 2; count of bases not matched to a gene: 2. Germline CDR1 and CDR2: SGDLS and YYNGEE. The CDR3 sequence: CASSVSGGPYEQYF. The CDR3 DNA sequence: TGTGCCAGCAGCGTTAGCGGGGGCCCCTACGAGCAGTACTTC.

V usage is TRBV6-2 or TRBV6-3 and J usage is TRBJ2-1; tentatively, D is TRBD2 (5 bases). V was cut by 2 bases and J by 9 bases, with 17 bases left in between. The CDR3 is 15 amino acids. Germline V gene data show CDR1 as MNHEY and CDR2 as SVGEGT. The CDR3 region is CASSYRLEGKGEQFF. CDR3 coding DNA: TGTGCCAGCAGTTACAGGTTAGAGGGTAAGGGTGAGCAGTTCTTC.

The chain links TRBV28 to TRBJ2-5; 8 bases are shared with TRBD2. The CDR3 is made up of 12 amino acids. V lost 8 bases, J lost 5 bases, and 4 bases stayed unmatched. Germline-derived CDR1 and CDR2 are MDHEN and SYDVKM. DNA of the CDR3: TGTGCCAGCCAGCGGGGGCCTGAGACCCAGTACTTC. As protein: CASQRGPETQYF.

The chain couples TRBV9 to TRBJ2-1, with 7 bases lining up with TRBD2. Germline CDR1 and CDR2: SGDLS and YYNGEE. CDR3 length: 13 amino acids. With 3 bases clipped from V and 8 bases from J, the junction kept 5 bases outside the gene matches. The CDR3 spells CASSGTSVDEQFF. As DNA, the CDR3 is TGTGCCAGCAGCGGGACTAGTGTCGATGAGCAGTTCTTC.

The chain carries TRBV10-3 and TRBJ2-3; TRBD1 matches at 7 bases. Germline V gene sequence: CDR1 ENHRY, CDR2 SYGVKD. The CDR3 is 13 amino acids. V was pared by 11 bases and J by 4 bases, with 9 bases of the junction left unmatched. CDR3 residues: CASLGQVADTQYF. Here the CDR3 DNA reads TGTGCCTCCCTAGGACAGGTAGCAGATACGCAGTATTTT.

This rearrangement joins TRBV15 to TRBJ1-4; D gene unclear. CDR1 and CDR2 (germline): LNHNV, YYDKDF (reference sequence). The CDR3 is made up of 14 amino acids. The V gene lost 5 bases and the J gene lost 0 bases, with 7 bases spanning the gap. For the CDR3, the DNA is TGTGCCACCAGCGGACCCTCAACTAATGAAAAACTGTTTTTT. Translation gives CATSGPSTNEKLFF.

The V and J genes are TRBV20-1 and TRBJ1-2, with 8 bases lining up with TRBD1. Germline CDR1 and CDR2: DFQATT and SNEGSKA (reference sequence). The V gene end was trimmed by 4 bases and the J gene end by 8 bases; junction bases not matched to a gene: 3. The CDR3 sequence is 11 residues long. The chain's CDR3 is CSANTGGGYTF. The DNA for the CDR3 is TGCAGTGCTAACACAGGGGGAGGCTACACCTTC.

The CDR3 DNA follows: TGTGCCATCAGTTTGGGGGAGAACGTCGGGGAGCTGTTTTTT. Translation gives CAISLGENVGELFF. The chain is built from TRBV10-3 and TRBJ2-2; possibly TRBD1 or TRBD2 for D (5 bases each). Trimming left V 5 bases short and J 7 bases short, with 14 bases between. From germline, CDR1 is ENHRY and CDR2 SYGVKD. This CDR3 is 14 amino acids long.